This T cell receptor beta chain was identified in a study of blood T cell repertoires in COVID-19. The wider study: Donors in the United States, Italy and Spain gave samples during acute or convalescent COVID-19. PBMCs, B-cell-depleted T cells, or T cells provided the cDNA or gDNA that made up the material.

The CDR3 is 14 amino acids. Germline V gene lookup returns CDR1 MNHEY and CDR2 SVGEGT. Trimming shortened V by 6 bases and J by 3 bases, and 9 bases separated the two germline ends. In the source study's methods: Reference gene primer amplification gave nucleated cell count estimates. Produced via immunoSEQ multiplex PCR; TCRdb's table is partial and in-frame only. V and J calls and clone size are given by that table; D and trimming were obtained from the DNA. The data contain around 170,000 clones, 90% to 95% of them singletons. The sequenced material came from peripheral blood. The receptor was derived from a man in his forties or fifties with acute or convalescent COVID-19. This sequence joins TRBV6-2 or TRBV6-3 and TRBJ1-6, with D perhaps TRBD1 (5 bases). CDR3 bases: TGTGCCAGCAGCAGACAGAACTATAATTCACCCCTCCACTTT. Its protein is CASSRQNYNSPLHF.